This TCR beta chain derives from a study of cytomegalovirus exposure and HLA in healthy donors. General study points: Earlier analysis looked at TCR beta V segments, and most were productive about 87% or about 30% of the time. Owing to their indistinguishability, certain V segments, notably TRBV6-2 and TRBV6-3, were excluded. Immune exposure information available was restricted to CMV serostatus.

Looked up from germline, CDR1 is ENHRY and CDR2 is SYGVKD. With V trimmed by 6 bases and J by 1 base, 10 bases remained unmatched. The CDR3 length is 16 residues. In the PCR, 60 Vbeta and 13 Jbeta primers were used. Profiling relied on immunoSEQ multiplex PCR, and the TCRdb table lists in-frame clones only, not all of them. The sample yields under 200,000 clones, roughly 80% seen once. Note on this clone: The antigen is unknown.

The clonotype comes from a woman aged 30 to 39 in good health and CMV-seropositive. The sample taken for sequencing was PBMCs. V usage is TRBV10-3 and J usage is TRBJ2-3; 7 bases are shared with TRBD1. CDR3 coding DNA: TGTGCCATCAGGTCGACAGGGAAGGACGGCACAGATACGCAGTATTTT. This codes for CAIRSTGKDGTDTQYF.